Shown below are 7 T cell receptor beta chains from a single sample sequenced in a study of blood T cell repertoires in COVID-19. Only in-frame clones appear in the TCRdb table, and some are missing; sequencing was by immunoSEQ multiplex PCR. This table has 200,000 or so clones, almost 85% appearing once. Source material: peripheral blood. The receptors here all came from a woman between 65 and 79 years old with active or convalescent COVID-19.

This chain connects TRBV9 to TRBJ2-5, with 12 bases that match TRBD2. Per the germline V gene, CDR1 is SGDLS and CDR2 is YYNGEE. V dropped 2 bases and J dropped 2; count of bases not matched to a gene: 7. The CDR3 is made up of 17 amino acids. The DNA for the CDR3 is TGTGCCAGCAGCGTTAGAGGACTAGCGGGAATACAAGAGACCCAGTACTTC. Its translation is CASSVRGLAGIQETQYF. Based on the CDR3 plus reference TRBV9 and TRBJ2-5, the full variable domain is DSGVTQTPKHLITATGQRVTLRCSPRSGDLSVYWYQQSLDQGLQFLIQYYNGEERAKGNILERFSAQQFPDLHSELNLSSLELGDSALYFCASSVRGLAGIQETQYFGPGTRLLVL.

The CDR3: CASSGSGQGNTEAFF. The CDR3 bases are TGTGCCAGCAGCGGTTCGGGACAGGGTAACACTGAAGCTTTCTTT. The chain recombines TRBV28 with TRBJ1-1; TRBD1 matches 9 bases. Germline trimming cut 6 bases from V and 2 bases from J; bases unmatched to any gene: 7. Germline V lookup: CDR1 MDHEN, CDR2 SYDVKM. This CDR3 comprises 15 residues.

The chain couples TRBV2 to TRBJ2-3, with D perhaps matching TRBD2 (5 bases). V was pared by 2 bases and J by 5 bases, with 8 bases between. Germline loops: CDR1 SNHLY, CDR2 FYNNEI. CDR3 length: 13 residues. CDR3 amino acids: CASSESRGDTQYF. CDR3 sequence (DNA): TGTGCCAGCAGTGAATCCCGGGGAGATACGCAGTATTTT.

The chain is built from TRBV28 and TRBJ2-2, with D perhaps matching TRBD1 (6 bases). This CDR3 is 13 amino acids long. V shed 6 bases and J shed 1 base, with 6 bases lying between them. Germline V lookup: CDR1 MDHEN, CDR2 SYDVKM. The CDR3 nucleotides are TGTGCCAGCAGGGGACAGAACACCGGGGAGCTGTTTTTT. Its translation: CASRGQNTGELFF.

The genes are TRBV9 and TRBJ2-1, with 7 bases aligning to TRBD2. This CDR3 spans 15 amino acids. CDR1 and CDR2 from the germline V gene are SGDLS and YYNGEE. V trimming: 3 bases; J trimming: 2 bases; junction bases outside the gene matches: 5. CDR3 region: CASSGRLATYNEQFF. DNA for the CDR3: TGTGCCAGCAGCGGTAGACTAGCAACCTACAATGAGCAGTTCTTC.

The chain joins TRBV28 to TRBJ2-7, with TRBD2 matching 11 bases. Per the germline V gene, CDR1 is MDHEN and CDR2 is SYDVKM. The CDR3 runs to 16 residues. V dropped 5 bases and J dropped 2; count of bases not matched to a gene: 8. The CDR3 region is CASSGPGLAVPYEQYF. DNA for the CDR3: TGTGCCAGCAGTGGACCGGGACTAGCGGTACCCTACGAGCAGTACTTC.

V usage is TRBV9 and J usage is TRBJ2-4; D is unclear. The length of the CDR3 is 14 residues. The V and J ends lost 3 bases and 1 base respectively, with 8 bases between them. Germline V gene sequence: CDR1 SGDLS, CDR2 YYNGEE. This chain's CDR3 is CASSAPGAKNIQYF. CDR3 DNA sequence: TGTGCCAGCAGCGCACCCGGGGCCAAAAACATTCAGTACTTC.